These 3 T cell receptor beta chains came from one sample sequenced in a study of cytomegalovirus exposure and HLA in healthy donors. Primers: 60 Vbeta forward and 13 Jbeta reverse. Assay: immunoSEQ multiplex PCR; the TCRdb copy retains only in-frame clones and omits some. Of 150,000 to 200,000 clones listed, 75% to 90% are singletons. The sample consisted of PBMCs. These receptor sequences come from a boy between 2 and 10 years old in good health and CMV-seronegative.

Remarks on this clone: One junction end disagrees with the germline gene, perhaps due to a read error. The V call is TRBV10-3, the J call TRBJ1-5; D is possibly TRBD1 (5 bases). Germline values: CDR1 ENHRY, CDR2 SYGVKD. The CDR3 is 15 residues long. CDR3 region: CAINESRIAGQPQHF. CDR3 sequence (DNA): TGTGCCATCAATGAGAGTAGGATTGCAGGGCAGCCCCAGCATTTT.

This chain uses TRBV29-1 with TRBJ2-3; 8 nucleotides align to TRBD1. The ends lost 4 bases at V and 5 bases at J; junction bases unmatched: 2. The CDR3 extends over 12 amino acids. Germline values: CDR1 SQVTM, CDR2 ANQGSEA. In nucleotides, the CDR3 is TGCAGCGTTGTTGGACAGGGAGATACGCAGTATTTT. The encoded protein is CSVVGQGDTQYF.

This rearrangement joins TRBV7-9 to TRBJ2-2, with TRBD1 matching 8 bases. The CDR3 is 15 amino acids. J gave up 6 bases and V 6 bases, and 9 bases lay outside the gene matches. The V gene's germline CDR1 is SEHNR and CDR2 FQNEAQ (reference sequence). The CDR3 loop is CASSSGQGVPGELFF. Here the CDR3 DNA reads TGTGCCAGCAGTTCAGGACAGGGAGTTCCCGGGGAGCTGTTTTTT.